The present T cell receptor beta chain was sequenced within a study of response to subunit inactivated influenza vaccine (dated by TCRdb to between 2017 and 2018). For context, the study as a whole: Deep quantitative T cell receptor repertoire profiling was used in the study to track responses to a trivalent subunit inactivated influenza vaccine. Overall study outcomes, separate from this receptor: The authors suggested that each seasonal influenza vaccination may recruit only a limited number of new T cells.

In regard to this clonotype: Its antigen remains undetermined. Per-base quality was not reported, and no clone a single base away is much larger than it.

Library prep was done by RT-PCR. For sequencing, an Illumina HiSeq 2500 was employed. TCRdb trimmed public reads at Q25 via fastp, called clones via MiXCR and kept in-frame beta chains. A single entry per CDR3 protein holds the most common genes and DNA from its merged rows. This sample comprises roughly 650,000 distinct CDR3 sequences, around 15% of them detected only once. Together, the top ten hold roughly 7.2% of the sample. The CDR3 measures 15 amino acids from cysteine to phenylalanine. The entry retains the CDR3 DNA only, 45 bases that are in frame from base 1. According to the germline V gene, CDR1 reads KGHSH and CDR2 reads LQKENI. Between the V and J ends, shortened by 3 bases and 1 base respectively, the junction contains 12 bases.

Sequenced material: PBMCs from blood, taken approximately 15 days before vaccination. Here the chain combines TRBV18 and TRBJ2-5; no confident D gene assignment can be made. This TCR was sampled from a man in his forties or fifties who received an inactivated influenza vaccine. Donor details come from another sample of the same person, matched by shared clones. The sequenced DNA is TGTGCCAGCTCACCTTATGGACGGTCCCAAGAGACCCAGTACTTC. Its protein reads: CASSPYGRSQETQYF.